The source of this TCR beta chain is a study of blood T cell repertoires in COVID-19. About the research overall: Material from acute and convalescent COVID-19 was sourced from the United States, Italy and Spain. T cells, B-cell-depleted T cells, or PBMCs provided the cDNA or gDNA that served as material.

As originally analysed: Amplification of reference gene primers was used by the study to estimate nucleated cell counts. The table came from immunoSEQ multiplex PCR; TCRdb's copy has only in-frame clones and leaves some out. That table furnishes V, J and clone size, whereas the DNA furnished D and trimming. The data hold 260,000 or so clones, with about 87% observed a single time. This CDR3 is built from 13 residues. Looked up from germline, CDR1 is LNHDA and CDR2 is SQIVND (reference sequence). Participants spanned ages 18 to 89 years and resided in over 20 US areas. This clone was seen only once. Sequence at one end of the junction differs from germline and may be a read error.

This sequence was found in a woman aged 40 to 55 with acute COVID-19. The specimen was PBMCs or T cells enriched from blood (not recorded which). The chain uses TRBV19 and TRBJ2-3, with 8 bases matching TRBD1. The CDR3 is CASSFRTGLDPQF. In DNA form, the CDR3 reads TGTGCCAGTAGTTTCCGGACAGGGCTGGATCCTCAATTT.